These 27 T cell receptor beta chains were sequenced from one sample in a study of OX40 agonist ivuxolimab in advanced cancers. TCRdb's table, derived via immunoSEQ multiplex PCR, lists solely in-frame clones and lacks some. The sample lists about 92,000 clones; roughly nine tenths were seen once. The material sequenced was CD4+ or CD8+ T cells sorted from blood, taken in a trial of the OX40 agonist ivuxolimab. The receptor source for this set is an adult with an advanced solid tumor such as melanoma, head and neck, liver or kidney cancer.

This clone occurred a few times. The chain employs TRBV7-6 and TRBJ2-4; the D is unclear. This CDR3 has 12 amino acids. The V end lost 6 bases, the J end lost 13 bases, and 16 bases lay between the germline ends. CDR1 and CDR2 from the germline V gene are SGHVS and FNYEAQ. This CDR3 reads CASSNPPGNQYF. The CDR3 DNA reads as TGTGCCAGCAGTAACCCCCCTGGGAACCAGTACTTC.

The chain links TRBV18 to TRBJ2-5, with 11 bases identical to TRBD2. J was trimmed by 1 base and V by 4 bases; bases with no gene match: 8. There are 17 residues in the CDR3. CDR1 and CDR2 (germline): KGHSH, LQKENI. The CDR3: CASSLTGLAVGQETQYF. The CDR3 nucleotides are TGTGCCAGCTCACTGACGGGACTAGCGGTAGGCCAAGAGACCCAGTACTTC. The whole variable domain, remainder taken from reference TRBV18 and TRBJ2-5, is NAGVMQNPRHLVRRRGQEARLRCSPMKGHSHVYWYRQLPEEGLKFMVYLQKENIIDESGMPKERFSAEFPKEGPSILRIQQVVRGDSAAYFCASSLTGLAVGQETQYFGPGTRLLVL.

The chain uses TRBV6-6 and TRBJ1-2, with unresolved D. CDR3 length equals 12 residues. The V gene lost 6 bases and the J gene lost 6 bases, with 11 bases spanning the gap. The germline V gene has CDR1 MNHNY and CDR2 SVGAGI (reference sequence). CDR3 nucleotides: TGTGCCAGCAGAAGCCCAAGGCATGGCTACACCTTC. Amino acid sequence: CASRSPRHGYTF.

The J gene is TRBJ2-1, the V gene TRBV30; a weak D match, TRBD2 (6 bases). CDR3 length: 13 residues. Trimming cost V 3 bases and J 6 bases, with 12 bases left between them. Per the germline V gene, CDR1 is GTSNPN and CDR2 is SVGIG (reference sequence). CDR3 bases: TGTGCCTGGAGCCGCAATAGCGGCAATGAGCAGTTCTTC. This translates into CAWSRNSGNEQFF.

V gene TRBV18 combines with J gene TRBJ2-3, with 13 nucleotides matching TRBD2. Per the germline V gene, CDR1 is KGHSH and CDR2 is LQKENI. Trimming removed 8 bases from V and 7 bases from J; junction bases left unmatched: 9. CDR3 length: 15 amino acids. DNA of the CDR3: TGTGCCAGCACCTCCGGGACTAGCGGGACACATACGCAGTATTTT. Its protein is CASTSGTSGTHTQYF. Full variable domain (outside the CDR3, taken from reference TRBV18 and TRBJ2-3): NAGVMQNPRHLVRRRGQEARLRCSPMKGHSHVYWYRQLPEEGLKFMVYLQKENIIDESGMPKERFSAEFPKEGPSILRIQQVVRGDSAAYFCASTSGTSGTHTQYFGPGTRLTVL.

The CDR3, as DNA: TGTGCCAGCAGCACAGGATCAACTGAAGCTTTCTTT. Protein: CASSTGSTEAFF. The rearrangement links TRBV6-5 to TRBJ1-1; perhaps TRBD1 as D (5 bases). The V gene's germline CDR1 is MNHEY and CDR2 SVGAGI. The CDR3 length is 12 residues. Trimming pared 6 bases from V and 5 bases from J, leaving 10 bases between.

The genes are TRBV11-2 and TRBJ1-4; the D is unclear. Trimming stripped 3 bases from V and 0 bases from J, with 2 bases between. This CDR3 is 13 amino acids long. CDR1 SGHAT and CDR2 FQNNGV come from the germline V gene. The CDR3 sequence: CASSFTTNEKLFF. DNA of the CDR3: TGTGCCAGCAGCTTCACAACTAATGAAAAACTGTTTTTT.

CDR3 sequence (DNA): TGTGCCAGCAGCGAACAGGGGACGGCAGATACGCAGTATTTT. It translates to CASSEQGTADTQYF. The chain combines TRBV7-2 with TRBJ2-3, with 7 bases lining up with TRBD1. Germline trimming cut 5 bases from V and 4 bases from J; bases unmatched to any gene: 6. This CDR3 contains 14 residues. Germline assignment: CDR1 SGHTA and CDR2 FQGNSA.

V and J are TRBV5-8 and TRBJ2-1, with TRBD2 identical over 7 bases. V gave up 4 bases and J gave up 7 bases; unmatched junction bases: 8. CDR3 length: 14 residues. The V gene's germline CDR1 is SGHTS and CDR2 YDEGEE. This CDR3 reads CASSTGTIDNEQFF. CDR3 nucleotide sequence: TGTGCCAGCAGCACCGGGACTATAGATAATGAGCAGTTCTTC.

The chain couples TRBV2 to TRBJ2-1, with 11 bases aligning to TRBD2. V was clipped by 6 bases and J by 6 bases; unmatched bases: 4. In germline, CDR1 is SNHLY, CDR2 FYNNEI. The CDR3 contains 14 residues. The CDR3 DNA is TGTGCCAGCAGCGTAGCGGGAGGGCCCAATGAGCAGTTCTTC. As protein: CASSVAGGPNEQFF.

The chain links TRBV30 to TRBJ2-5, with 11 bases aligning to TRBD1. Germline V gives CDR1 GTSNPN, CDR2 SVGIG (reference sequence). CDR3 length: 16 amino acids. Trimming at V came to 2 bases and at J to 3 bases, leaving 8 bases not matched to a gene. Here the CDR3 reads CAWSTPGTGGKETQYF. The CDR3 DNA reads TGTGCCTGGAGTACTCCAGGGACAGGGGGAAAAGAGACCCAGTACTTC. The complete variable domain, with remaining parts taken from reference TRBV30 and TRBJ2-5, reads SQTIHQWPATLVQPVGSPLSLECTVEGTSNPNLYWYRQAAGRGLQLLFYSVGIGQISSEVPQNLSASRPQDRQFILSSKKLLLSDSGFYLCAWSTPGTGGKETQYFGPGTRLLVL.

The V gene is TRBV6-5, the J gene TRBJ1-1; 8 positions agree with TRBD1. The trim removed 0 bases at V and 1 base at J, leaving 4 bases unmatched. Germline CDR1 is MNHEY and CDR2 is SVGAGI. The CDR3 has 16 amino acids. CDR3 coding DNA: TGTGCCAGCAGTTACTCCAGGGGGCGGGCGAACACTGAAGCTTTCTTT. Translating gives CASSYSRGRANTEAFF.

J is TRBJ2-1 and V is TRBV5-5; TRBD2 agrees at 7 bases. The V gene's germline CDR1 is SGHKS and CDR2 YYEKEE (reference sequence). Trimming cost V 4 bases and J 5 bases; bases outside gene matches: 12. The CDR3 contains 16 residues. The CDR3 DNA reads as TGTGCCAGCAGCCCACTCCAGGCTAGCGGTAACAATGAGCAGTTCTTC. Protein: CASSPLQASGNNEQFF.

The V and J genes are TRBV6-5 and TRBJ2-7, with D possibly TRBD1 on 6 matching bases. CDR1 is MNHEY, CDR2 SVGAGI, per germline. This CDR3 is built from 13 residues. The ends were cut back, 6 bases at V and 3 bases at J, with 12 bases in the middle. CDR3 sequence reads: CASSYRVFYEQYF. The CDR3 nucleotides are TGTGCCAGCAGCTACAGGGTTTTCTACGAGCAGTACTTC.

The chain recombines TRBV2 with TRBJ2-2, with 11 positions matching TRBD2. Germline values: CDR1 SNHLY, CDR2 FYNNEI. Unmatched junction bases numbered 12, after V lost 7 bases and J lost 5 bases. This CDR3 region has 17 residues. The CDR3 nucleotides read TGTGCCAGCAAGGCCCTTAGCGGGAGGGCCGTGACCGGGGAGCTGTTTTTT. It yields the protein CASKALSGRAVTGELFF.

This chain links TRBV28 with TRBJ2-7; TRBD2 agrees at 7 bases. CDR3 length: 16 residues. In germline, CDR1 is MDHEN, CDR2 SYDVKM. Unmatched junction bases numbered 15, after V lost 8 bases and J lost 2 bases. This CDR3 is CASSTGGGRGPYEQYF. CDR3 DNA: TGTGCCAGCTCTACCGGGGGAGGGAGGGGACCCTACGAGCAGTACTTC.

This chain links TRBV4-3 with TRBJ2-7; D call uncertain. The V gene's germline CDR1 is LGHNA and CDR2 YSLEER. This CDR3 has 13 residues. V was trimmed by 1 base and J by 3 bases, leaving 7 bases between them. In nucleotides, the CDR3 is TGCGCCAGCAGCCAAGTAGTTGGCTACGAGCAGTACTTC. As protein: CASSQVVGYEQYF.

This chain joins TRBV6-1 and TRBJ2-7, with TRBD2 matching 11 bases. Per the germline V gene, CDR1 is MNHNS and CDR2 is SASEGT. Unmatched junction bases numbered 6, after V lost 7 bases and J lost 4 bases. The CDR3 runs to 14 residues. In DNA, the CDR3 is TGTGCCAGCAAGACCGGGACTAGCGGTTACGAGCAGTACTTC. It specifies CASKTGTSGYEQYF.

The V gene is TRBV30, the J gene TRBJ2-5; D not resolved. Germline V gene lookup returns CDR1 GTSNPN and CDR2 SVGIG (reference sequence). The CDR3 spans 12 residues. CDR3 in DNA: TGTAAAGTCGTGGCCCGGGCAAAAGAGCAGTACTTC. Translation gives CKVVARAKEQYF.

This sequence joins TRBV5-8 and TRBJ2-5; 7 positions agree with TRBD1. The ends lost 4 bases at V and 5 bases at J; junction bases unmatched: 14. CDR1 is SGHTS and CDR2 is YDEGEE in the germline V gene. CDR3 length equals 16 residues. This chain's CDR3 is CASSLLKQGLGETQYF. The CDR3 bases are TGTGCCAGCAGCCTTCTTAAACAGGGGTTGGGGGAGACCCAGTACTTC.

The V and J genes are TRBV5-4 and TRBJ2-3; D not resolved. Trimming pared 0 bases from V and 0 bases from J, leaving 8 bases between. Per germline, CDR1 SGHNT and CDR2 YYREEE (reference sequence). The CDR3 is made up of 15 amino acids. The CDR3, as DNA: TGTGCCAGCAGCTTGGTACGTGGGAGCACAGATACGCAGTATTTT. Its translation is CASSLVRGSTDTQYF.

The chain employs TRBV9 and TRBJ2-7; 7 nucleotides agree with TRBD1. Germline loops: CDR1 SGDLS, CDR2 YYNGEE. Trimming removed 1 base from V and 9 bases from J; junction bases left unmatched: 10. This CDR3 is 14 amino acids long. Written as DNA, the CDR3 is TGTGCCAGCAGCGTAACCTGGGACAGTCGAGCGCAGTACTTC. Its protein product is CASSVTWDSRAQYF.

This clone was picked up a small number of times. The V call is TRBV7-2, the J call TRBJ2-1; 10 bases match TRBD1. This CDR3 region has 15 residues. Germline CDR1 is SGHTA and CDR2 is FQGNSA. Unmatched junction bases numbered 9, after V lost 5 bases and J lost 8 bases. CDR3 in amino acids: CASSPGTGAHYEQFF. The CDR3 DNA follows: TGTGCCAGCAGCCCAGGGACAGGGGCTCACTATGAGCAGTTCTTC. Full variable domain (missing parts from reference TRBV7-2 and TRBJ2-1): GAGVSQSPSNKVTEKGKDVELRCDPISGHTALYWYRQSLGQGLEFLIYFQGNSAPDKSGLPSDRFSAERTGGSVSTLTIQRTQQEDSAVYLCASSPGTGAHYEQFFGPGTRLTVL.

This clone was counted once. The chain recombines TRBV7-6 with TRBJ1-1; D is ambiguous. The CDR3 consists of 15 residues. The germline V and J ends were trimmed by 0 bases and 0 bases, with 8 bases remaining between them. The germline V gene encodes CDR1 SGHVS and CDR2 FNYEAQ. The chain's CDR3 is CASSLAPDLNTEAFF. CDR3 in DNA: TGTGCCAGCAGCTTAGCCCCTGATTTGAACACTGAAGCTTTCTTT.

The chain uses TRBV7-9 and TRBJ2-7; 12 bases fit TRBD2. The CDR3 covers 14 residues. Germline values: CDR1 SEHNR, CDR2 FQNEAQ (reference sequence). The trim removed 2 bases at V and 6 bases at J, leaving 2 bases unmatched. CDR3 bases: TGTGCCAGCAGCTTAACGACTAGCGGGAGCGAGCAGTACTTC. Amino acid sequence: CASSLTTSGSEQYF.

The V call is TRBV6-6, the J call TRBJ2-7, with D hard to call. Trimming cost V 5 bases and J 6 bases, with 20 bases left between them. CDR3 length: 15 amino acids. CDR1 is MNHNY and CDR2 is SVGAGI in the germline V gene (reference sequence). This CDR3 reads CASSLPGATLPEQYF. In DNA, the CDR3 is TGTGCCAGCAGTCTGCCGGGCGCAACCTTGCCCGAGCAGTACTTC.

This clone was seen only once. The V call is TRBV6-6, the J call TRBJ1-4, with D perhaps matching TRBD1 (5 bases). Germline CDR1 and CDR2: MNHNY and SVGAGI (reference sequence). Trimming cost V 0 bases and J 8 bases, with 10 bases left between them. CDR3 size: 14 residues. The CDR3, as DNA: TGTGCCAGCAGTTACTCGAACAGGAGGGAAAAACTGTTTTTT. Translating gives CASSYSNRREKLFF.